This is a list of T cell receptor beta chains from one sample in a study of cytomegalovirus exposure and HLA in healthy donors. TCRdb's copy holds only in-frame clones and misses some; the assay was immunoSEQ multiplex PCR. The sample carries about 250,000 clones, 85% recorded once. Sequences were obtained from PBMCs. These receptors were obtained from a girl aged 2-10 years in good health and CMV-seronegative. Both conserved end residues are part of each CDR3. Only part of the rows carry a size: once, few, many, or a class if the clone is expanded.

V | size | CDR3
TRBV11-2 | few | CASSLASGGTEQFF
TRBV7-2 | few | CASSIHRGRDTEAFF
TRBV7-9 | few | CSSSLRGQGEKLFF
TRBV30 | . | CAWSSGLAGADTQYF
TRBV7-2 | once | CASSLGSTYGYTF
TRBV11-3 | . | CASSLETPERGNQPQHF
TRBV29-1 | . | CSVEVVGYRNTEAFF
TRBV27 | . | CASSFATGRGQPQHF
TRBV6-6 | once | CASSYLLDSSGETQYF
TRBV11-2 | . | CASSSRGGQETQYF
TRBV6-1 | . | CARTNSYEQYF
TRBV10-1 | few | CASMAGMNTEAFF
TRBV19 | . | CASSVPAAPSGNEQFF
TRBV27 | . | CASSPWTRGMNTEAFF
TRBV30 | . | CAWSLGKQSPPLHF
TRBV27 | . | CASSLYGTSSGANALTF
TRBV7-8 | . | CASSFTGGGYTF
TRBV20-1 | . | CSAPGGRQFF
TRBV2 | . | CASSEMGRTGGQPQHF
TRBV2 | once | CASRSIAKNIQYF
TRBV19 | . | CASRRDRGSNQPQHF
TRBV5-1 | . | CASSKDRVETQYF
TRBV7-9 | . | CASSYGQAGSNQPQHF
TRBV15 | . | CATSTLRRTRTGELFF
TRBV6-1 | . | CASKAGGSDTQYF
TRBV5-1 | . | CASSLVGQGPDTQYF
TRBV5-1 | . | CASSPTGNTEAFF
TRBV11-3 | . | CASRGPGTEAFF
TRBV11-2 | . | CASSLGWTGGSYEQYF
TRBV2 | . | CASSTTGKHNSPLHF
TRBV7-8 | few | CASSLGRNTEAFF
TRBV19 | . | CASRQPSGRATDTQYF
TRBV6-5 | . | CASSYEGAHGYTF
TRBV5-1 | . | CASSLSRQYDTQYF
TRBV6-1 | few | CASRTSGSNNEQFF
TRBV30 | . | CAWTRAKGYNEQFF
TRBV7-3 | . | CASSLDRAGTGELFF
TRBV19 | . | CASPRRGPRGYTF
TRBV18 | . | CASSAGTGGAGIEKLFF
TRBV7-3 | . | CASGPHRESTEAFF
TRBV5-1 | . | CASSRDSLNQPQHF